The 18 T cell receptor beta chains presented below share a single source sample, sequenced in a study of metastatic and nonmetastatic thyroid tumors. TCRdb re-called clones via MiXCR from the PCR reads. The sample yields about 21,000 clones, roughly 28% seen once. All patients reached thyroid surgery having received no treatment beforehand. What was sequenced was tumor tissue. Receptors originate from a male donor with papillary thyroid cancer or a benign thyroid nodule (not recorded which). Some clones in this sample may be carry-over from other donors' samples.

The chain recombines TRBV10-3 with TRBJ1-6, with TRBD1 matching 11 bases. The CDR3 is 19 amino acids. Per the germline V gene, CDR1 is ENHRY and CDR2 is SYGVKD. The ends lost 0 bases at V and 11 bases at J; junction bases unmatched: 15. The CDR3 DNA follows: TGTGCCATCAGTGAGTCGAGCCGAGTGGACAGGGGGCGCGGGACACCCCTCCACTTT. Its translation is CAISESSRVDRGRGTPLHF.

As DNA, the CDR3 is TGTGCCAGCAGCTTTGGGGCAAACACTGAAGCTTTCTTT. It specifies CASSFGANTEAFF. V usage is TRBV7-9 and J usage is TRBJ1-1; tentative D call: TRBD1 (5 bases). The V end was cut by 3 bases, the J end by 2 bases, with 7 bases between. The germline V gene encodes CDR1 SEHNR and CDR2 FQNEAQ (reference sequence). This CDR3 has 13 amino acids. Using reference TRBV7-9 and TRBJ1-1 for the parts outside the CDR3, the full variable domain is DTGVSQNPRHKITKRGQNVTFRCDPISEHNRLYWYRQTLGQGPEFLTYFQNEAQLEKSRLLSDRFSAERPKGSFSTLEIQRTEQGDSAMYLCASSFGANTEAFFGQGTRLTVV.

This clone is deemed medium-sized. The chain carries TRBV5-8 and TRBJ1-4; 9 bases are a match to TRBD1. Germline V gives CDR1 SGHTS, CDR2 YDEGEE. V shed 6 bases and J 6 bases; nucleotides not matched to a gene: 6. The CDR3 loop spans 14 amino acids. CDR3 nucleotides: TGTGCCAGCATCCCCGGGACAGGGTATGAAAAACTGTTTTTT. Amino acids: CASIPGTGYEKLFF.

About this clone: A much more abundant neighbour one base away suggests this may be a read error. The chain has TRBV7-8 and TRBJ2-5, with no clear D. The CDR3 totals 13 residues. CDR1 is SGHVS, CDR2 FQNEAQ, per germline. V shed 0 bases and J shed 5 bases, with 7 bases lying between them. The CDR3 loop reads CASSLASKETQYF. The DNA for the CDR3 is TGTGCCAGCAGCTTAGCCAGTAAGGAGACCCAGTACTTC. Full variable domain (outside the CDR3, taken from reference TRBV7-8 and TRBJ2-5): GAGVSQSPRYKVAKRGQDVALRCDPISGHVSLFWYQQALGQGPEFLTYFQNEAQLDKSGLPSDRFFAERPEGSVSTLKIQRTQQEDSAVYLCASSLASKETQYFGPGTRLLVL.

In its sample, this clone is medium-sized. The same CDR3 can be traced to other DNA sequences in this sample. This chain connects TRBV20-1 to TRBJ2-4; 7 nucleotides match TRBD1. Germline CDR1 DFQATT, CDR2 SNEGSKA (reference sequence). The trim removed 2 bases at V and 5 bases at J, leaving 6 bases unmatched. The CDR3 runs to 14 residues. The CDR3 DNA follows: TGCAGTGCTAGACCGGGACAGTGGGAAAACATTCAGTACTTC. It translates to CSARPGQWENIQYF.

The gene calls are TRBV12-3 or TRBV12-4 and TRBJ2-7; D unclear. Trimming took 4 bases from V and 3 from J, leaving 4 bases between them. The CDR3 runs to 11 residues. The CDR3: CASSSVYEQYF. The DNA for the CDR3 is TGTGCCAGCAGTTCCGTCTACGAGCAGTACTTC.

This clone occurred a few times. The chain couples TRBV6-1 to TRBJ2-7; 9 bases are shared with TRBD1. V lost 7 bases, J lost 3 bases, and 13 bases stayed unmatched. The CDR3 runs to 16 residues. Germline V CDR1 and CDR2: MNHNS, SASEGT. DNA of the CDR3: TGTGCCAGCATGCCCCCTGGGACAGGGCACAGCTACGAGCAGTACTTC. This sequence encodes CASMPPGTGHSYEQYF.

This clone was counted between two and nine times. This sequence joins TRBV28 and TRBJ2-1; no clear D gene. This CDR3 is built from 14 residues. Looked up from germline, CDR1 is MDHEN and CDR2 is SYDVKM. The germline V and J ends were trimmed by 6 bases and 3 bases, with 12 bases remaining between them. The CDR3 here is CASRESGGYNEQFF. CDR3 DNA: TGTGCCAGCAGGGAATCAGGCGGCTACAATGAGCAGTTCTTC.

V gene TRBV5-1 combines with J gene TRBJ2-1; D gene ambiguous. Trimming removed 0 bases at V and 4 bases at J, with 11 bases between. The CDR3 is 15 residues long. The germline V gene encodes CDR1 SGHRS and CDR2 YFSETQ. This chain's CDR3 is CASSLGTVQYNEQFF. The DNA of the CDR3 is TGCGCCAGCAGCTTGGGAACGGTTCAGTACAATGAGCAGTTCTTC. Full variable domain (remainder filled in from reference TRBV5-1 and TRBJ2-1): KAGVTQTPRYLIKTRGQQVTLSCSPISGHRSVSWYQQTPGQGLQFLFEYFSETQRNKGNFPGRFSGRQFSNSRSEMNVSTLELGDSALYLCASSLGTVQYNEQFFGPGTRLTVL.

The chain has TRBV2 and TRBJ1-5; D gene ambiguous. CDR1 and CDR2 from the germline V gene are SNHLY and FYNNEI. V was cut by 6 bases and J by 0 bases, with 18 bases left in between. This CDR3 is 17 amino acids long. The CDR3 sequence is CASRPLDGLYSNQPQHF. The CDR3 nucleotides read TGTGCCAGCAGACCCCTAGATGGGCTATATAGCAATCAGCCCCAGCATTTT.

This clone has ten or more counts. V is TRBV9 and J is TRBJ2-1, with D perhaps given as TRBD1 or TRBD2 (6 bases each). The ends were cut back, 3 bases at V and 2 bases at J, with 15 bases in the middle. The CDR3 has 16 amino acids. Germline-derived CDR1 and CDR2 are SGDLS and YYNGEE. The CDR3 DNA reads as TGTGCCAGCAGCGCGGAGGGGACACTTACCTACAATGAGCAGTTCTTC. Translating it yields CASSAEGTLTYNEQFF.

This clone was picked up many times. The rearrangement uses TRBV7-8 and TRBJ2-5; 9 bases agree with TRBD1. The CDR3 loop spans 14 amino acids. The germline CDR1 and CDR2 sequences are SGHVS and FQNEAQ. Trimming at V came to 5 bases and at J to 5 bases, leaving 6 bases not matched to a gene. CDR3 region: CASSPQGARETQYF. The CDR3 DNA is TGTGCCAGCAGCCCACAGGGGGCGCGGGAGACCCAGTACTTC.

The chain combines TRBV12-5 with TRBJ1-6; a weak D match, TRBD1 (5 bases). CDR1 is LGHNT, CDR2 FRNRAP, per germline. The CDR3 is 14 residues long. V lost 0 bases, J lost 10 bases, and 10 bases lay in between. CDR3: CASGLVSGPSPLHF. The CDR3 region has the DNA TGTGCTAGTGGTTTGGTATCAGGGCCATCACCCCTCCACTTT. The complete variable domain, with remaining parts taken from reference TRBV12-5 and TRBJ1-6, reads DARVTQTPRHKVTEMGQEVTMRCQPILGHNTVFWYRQTMMQGLELLAYFRNRAPLDDSGMPKDRFSAEMPDATLATLKIQPSEPRDSAVYFCASGLVSGPSPLHFGNGTRLTVT.

This clone was recorded many times. The chain couples TRBV2 to TRBJ1-5; D possibly corresponds to TRBD1 (6 bases). V gave up 5 bases and J gave up 1 base, with 12 bases separating them. Germline CDR1 SNHLY, CDR2 FYNNEI. The CDR3 extends over 15 amino acids. The CDR3 protein is CASSRGRGSNQPQHF. The CDR3 bases are TGTGCCAGCAGTAGGGGGAGGGGGAGCAATCAGCCCCAGCATTTT.

This sequence joins TRBV7-6 and TRBJ1-6, with a weak D call TRBD1 (6 bases). The germline gives CDR1 SGHVS, CDR2 FNYEAQ. V lost 1 base to trimming and J lost 10 bases, with 17 bases between them. The CDR3 contains 16 residues. CDR3: CASSLGPLGGASPLHF. The CDR3 nucleotides read TGTGCCAGCAGCTTAGGGCCTCTTGGGGGCGCGTCACCCCTCCACTTT.

This clone is deemed medium-sized. V is TRBV6-4 and J is TRBJ1-1; D ambiguous. The ends were cut back, 0 bases at V and 2 bases at J, with 4 bases in the middle. This CDR3 is built from 13 residues. The germline gives CDR1 MRHNA, CDR2 SNTAGT. The CDR3: CASSDSDNTEAFF. CDR3 nucleotides: TGTGCCAGCAGTGACTCGGACAACACTGAAGCTTTCTTT.

This chain joins TRBV2 and TRBJ1-5, with TRBD1 identical over 8 bases. This CDR3 contains 14 residues. With V trimmed by 7 bases and J by 9 bases, 11 bases remained unmatched. Germline V CDR1 and CDR2: SNHLY, FYNNEI. The CDR3, as DNA: TGTGCCAGCATTCTTGACAGGGGCTTCACGCCCCAGCATTTT. Translation: CASILDRGFTPQHF.

V is TRBV20-1 and J is TRBJ1-2; no reliable D call. V gave up 0 bases and J gave up 2 bases, with 10 bases separating them. Germline V CDR1 and CDR2: DFQATT, SNEGSKA (reference sequence). There are 14 residues in the CDR3. The chain's CDR3 is CSARDLFGNYGYTF. The DNA for the CDR3 is TGCAGTGCTAGAGATCTGTTCGGCAACTATGGCTACACCTTC.